This TCR beta chain was found in a study of T cells after yellow fever vaccination (dated by TCRdb to between 2019 and 2020). For the study in its entirety: The SMART-Seq v4 Ultra Low Input RNA kit was used to prepare libraries from fractions with low cell numbers. The cohort comprised two healthy male donors, one aged 18 to 30 and one aged 30 to 40 years. Bulk PBMC replicates and cell subsets were isolated from blood drawn at multiple timepoints before and after both primary and secondary immunization. To follow T-cell clones before and after both primary and booster YFV17D yellow fever vaccination, bulk TCR alpha and beta repertoires underwent longitudinal sequencing.

From the germline V gene, CDR1 is SGHRS and CDR2 is YFSETQ. At the junction V is shortened by 4 bases and J by 7 bases; bases outside the gene matches: 12. CDR3 length: 15 amino acids, cysteine to phenylalanine. Only the CDR3 part of the read is kept: 45 bases, read in frame from the first base. The full study reports these points: The study included only two donors, which limits how far the findings can be generalized. Most clones expanded after primary vaccination were re-detected after the booster (around 96% of CD4 and around nine tenths of CD8), suggesting broad memory maintenance. A small share of clonotypes was detected in both CD4 and CD8 compartments, with the overlap likely arising from convergent recombination. The secondary T-cell response was weaker than the primary response but faster, peaking on day 5 instead of day 15. Computational filtering was required because FACS-sorted repertoires could contain abundant contaminating clonotypes from the bulk population.

TCRdb names Illumina NovaSeq 6000 as the instrument used. TCR cDNA was made using 5'RACE template switching, a step that added a universal primer site and unique molecular identifiers. cDNA synthesis was primed from both the TCR alpha and TCR beta constant segments. Library amplification used two PCR steps, and the second PCR step added sample barcodes and sequencing adapters. Libraries were sequenced on Illumina HiSeq 2500 (2x100 bp) or NovaSeq (2x150 bp). The paper's processing steps were these. MIGEC was used to demultiplex reads and collapse the reads into UMI consensus sequences, and MiXCR was used for V(D)J alignment. Vaccine-responding clonotypes were defined with edgeR using replicate PBMC samples, requiring FDR below 0.01 and a log2 fold change above 5 up to day 15. Each bulk clonotype received a CD4 or CD8 identity based on whether the sequenced CD4 or CD8 repertoire contained that clonotype at higher abundance. TCRdb handled the public reads itself, with Q25 trimming in fastp and clone calling in MiXCR, and kept productive beta chains. One record per CDR3 amino acid sequence lists the most common genes and DNA. These V and J calls rely on TCRdb rather than the paper's analysis. This sample is represented by a few hundred thousand distinct CDR3 sequences; about 12% of them were singletons. Of the sample, around 3% is held by the ten largest clones.

The treatment or condition label for this specimen denotes: live attenuated yellow fever vaccine strain. PBMCs were isolated from peripheral blood using a standard Ficoll-Paque protocol. Dynabeads CD4 and CD8 positive selection kits were used to isolate CD4 and CD8 T-cell fractions. RNA was extracted with TriZol from bulk PBMCs, CD4 and CD8 fractions, and dextramer-positive and dextramer-negative fractions. This clonotype was recorded many times. Its target antigen remains unknown. It has no much larger one-base neighbor in the sample; base qualities were not kept. The chain links TRBV5-1 with TRBJ1-2, with 8 middle bases fitting TRBD1. Sample: CD4+ T cells sorted from PBMCs, taken 15 days after the yellow fever booster vaccination. This receptor was taken from a man aged 18 to 29 who received the YFV17D yellow fever vaccine. The encoded CDR3 is CASSHNGQGAGGYTF. The DNA sequence is as follows: TGCGCCAGCAGCCACAACGGACAGGGAGCAGGTGGCTACACCTTC.